The sequence of this T cell receptor (beta chain) was determined in a study of blood T cell repertoires in COVID-19. Data came from immunoSEQ multiplex PCR; TCRdb stores just in-frame clones and leaves some out. Here the sample spans about 73,000 clones, roughly 84% being singletons. Trimming shortened V by 8 bases and J by 2 bases, and 7 bases separated the two germline ends. CDR3 length equals 12 residues. The receptor was derived from a man at least 80 years old with active or convalescent COVID-19. The specimen was peripheral blood. The chain recombines TRBV23-1 with TRBJ2-4; D gene unclear. TRBV23-1 is an open reading frame, and its role is uncertain. The CDR3 DNA follows: TGCGCCAGCGGTGGCCCCAAAAACATTCAGTACTTC. Amino acids: CASGGPKNIQYF.